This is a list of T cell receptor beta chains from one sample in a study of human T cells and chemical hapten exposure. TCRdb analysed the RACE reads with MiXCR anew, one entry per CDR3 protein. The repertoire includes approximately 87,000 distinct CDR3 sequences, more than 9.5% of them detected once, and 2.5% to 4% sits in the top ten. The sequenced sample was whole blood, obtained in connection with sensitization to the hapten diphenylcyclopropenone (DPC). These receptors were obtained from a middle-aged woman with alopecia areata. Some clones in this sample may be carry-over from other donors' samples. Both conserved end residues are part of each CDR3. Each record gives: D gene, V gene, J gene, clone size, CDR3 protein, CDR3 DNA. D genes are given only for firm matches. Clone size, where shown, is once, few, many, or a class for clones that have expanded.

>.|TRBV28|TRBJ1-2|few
CASSFQGSASDYGYTF
TGTGCCAGCAGTTTTCAGGGTTCAGCATCCGACTATGGCTACACCTTC
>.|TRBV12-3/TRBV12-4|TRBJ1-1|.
CASSNRGAEAFF
TGTGCCAGCAGTAATCGGGGTGCTGAAGCTTTCTTT
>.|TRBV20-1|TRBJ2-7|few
CSARDPSRGYEQYF
TGCAGTGCTAGAGATCCATCCAGGGGCTACGAGCAGTACTTC
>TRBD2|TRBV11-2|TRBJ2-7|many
CASCSVAGSGEQYF
TGTGCCAGCTGCTCGGTAGCGGGATCGGGAGAGCAGTACTTC
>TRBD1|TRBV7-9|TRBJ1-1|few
CASSLEGGGNTEAFF
TGTGCCAGCAGCTTAGAAGGGGGCGGTAACACTGAAGCTTTCTTT
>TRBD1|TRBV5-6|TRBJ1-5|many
CASSPWTGFQPQHF
TGTGCCAGCAGCCCCTGGACAGGCTTCCAACCCCAGCATTTT
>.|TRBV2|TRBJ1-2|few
CASSERGSYGYTF
TGTGCCAGCAGTGAACGAGGGTCCTATGGCTACACCTTC
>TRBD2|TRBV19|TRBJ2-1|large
CASSIDGGVYNEQFF
TGTGCCAGTAGTATAGATGGGGGGGTTTACAATGAGCAGTTCTTC
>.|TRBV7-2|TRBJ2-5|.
CASSLEPSETQYF
TGTGCCAGCAGCTTAGAGCCTTCGGAGACCCAGTACTTC
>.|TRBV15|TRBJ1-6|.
CATSRVGSNSPLHF
TGTGCCACCAGCAGAGTTGGTAGCAATTCACCCCTCCACTTT
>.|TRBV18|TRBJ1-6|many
CASSPPAGEGSPLHF
TGTGCCAGCTCACCACCCGCAGGGGAGGGTTCACCCCTCCACTTT
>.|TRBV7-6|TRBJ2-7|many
CASSLGETRSEQYF
TGTGCCAGCAGCTTAGGGGAGACCCGATCCGAGCAGTACTTC
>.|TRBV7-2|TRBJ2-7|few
CASSSGGTGAYEQYF
TGTGCCAGCAGCTCGGGGGGGACAGGAGCCTACGAGCAGTACTTC
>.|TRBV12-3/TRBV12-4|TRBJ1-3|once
CASSILRRGSGNTIYF
TGTGCCAGCAGTATCCTCAGGCGGGGTTCTGGAAACACCATATATTTT
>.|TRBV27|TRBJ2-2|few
CASSLGAWTGELFF
TGTGCCAGCAGTTTGGGGGCTTGGACCGGGGAGCTGTTTTTT
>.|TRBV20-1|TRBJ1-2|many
CSAPIFPEDTMGGYTF
TGCAGTGCTCCCATCTTCCCCGAGGACACTATGGGGGGCTACACCTTC
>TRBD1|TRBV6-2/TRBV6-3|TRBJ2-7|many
CASRYGQGSYEQYF
TGTGCCAGCAGGTATGGACAGGGATCCTACGAGCAGTACTTC
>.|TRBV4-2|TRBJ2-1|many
CASSPQAQGTYEQFF
TGTGCCAGCAGCCCCCAGGCGCAGGGGACCTATGAGCAGTTCTTC
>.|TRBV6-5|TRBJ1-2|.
CANSSANLGNYGYTF
TGTGCCAACAGTTCCGCCAACTTGGGCAACTATGGCTACACCTTC
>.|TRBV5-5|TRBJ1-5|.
CASSSQGNAYQPQHF
TGTGCCAGCAGCTCCCAGGGAAATGCGTATCAGCCCCAGCATTTT
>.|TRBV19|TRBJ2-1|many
CASSINRLGDEQFF
TGTGCCAGTAGTATAAACCGATTGGGCGATGAGCAGTTCTTC